Following are 24 T cell receptor beta chains from one sample sequenced in a study of T cell responses to AZD1222 COVID-19 vaccine. Sequencing used immunoSEQ multiplex PCR; TCRdb keeps in-frame clones, though not all of them. The data show approximately 100,000 clones, 85% to 90% seen once. The sample in question was peripheral blood, obtained on day 0 of AZD1222 vaccination. The receptors stem from an adult in good health.

V usage is TRBV3-1 (or the pseudogene TRBV3-2) and J usage is TRBJ1-1, with D maybe TRBD1 (5 bases). Between the trimmed V and J ends, which lost 3 bases and 3 bases, there was a span of 11 bases. The CDR3 length is 14 residues. Germline V gives CDR1 LGHDT, CDR2 YNNKEL (reference sequence). This CDR3 is CASSHYGHDTEAFF. The CDR3 DNA follows: TGTGCCAGCAGCCATTACGGACACGACACTGAAGCTTTCTTT.

The DNA for the CDR3 is TGCGCCAGCAGCTGGGGACGGAGCTACTACACCTTC. Protein: CASSWGRSYYTF. This chain connects TRBV5-1 to TRBJ1-2; TRBD1 might be the D (5 bases). The V gene lost 3 bases and the J gene lost 10 bases, with 13 bases spanning the gap. Per germline, CDR1 SGHRS and CDR2 YFSETQ. The CDR3 spans 12 residues. Filled out from reference TRBV5-1 and TRBJ1-2, the complete variable domain reads KAGVTQTPRYLIKTRGQQVTLSCSPISGHRSVSWYQQTPGQGLQFLFEYFSETQRNKGNFPGRFSGRQFSNSRSEMNVSTLELGDSALYLCASSWGRSYYTFGSGTRLTVV.

Details on this clone: Other DNA sequences of this sample code for an identical CDR3. V is TRBV3-1 (or the pseudogene TRBV3-2) and J is TRBJ1-4; D perhaps matches TRBD1 (5 bases). V lost 1 base and J 8 bases, leaving 14 bases between the germline ends. CDR1 LGHDT and CDR2 YNNKEL come from the germline V gene (reference sequence). The CDR3 has 15 amino acids. CDR3 residues: CASSQVVGHGEKLFF. Here the CDR3 DNA reads TGTGCCAGCAGCCAAGTAGTCGGACACGGGGAAAAACTGTTTTTT.

The chain links TRBV4-1 to TRBJ2-7, with 11 positions matching TRBD2. V gave up 4 bases and J gave up 7 bases; unmatched junction bases: 18. The CDR3 has 18 residues. Per the germline V gene, CDR1 is MGHRA and CDR2 is YSYEKL. This CDR3 is CASSRELAGEGPGWEQYF. The CDR3 DNA follows: TGCGCCAGCAGCCGGGAACTAGCGGGAGAGGGGCCTGGATGGGAGCAGTACTTC.

This chain links TRBV7-3 with TRBJ1-4, with TRBD1 as a possible D gene (5 bases). The V gene's germline CDR1 is SGHTA and CDR2 FQGTGA. Trimming removed 3 bases from V and 3 bases from J, with 17 bases in between. The CDR3 spans 17 residues. CDR3 DNA: TGTGCCAGCAGCTTTCCAGGGTTTGGGAGACCTAATGAAAAACTGTTTTTT. Protein product: CASSFPGFGRPNEKLFF.

The rearrangement uses TRBV11-3 and TRBJ1-2, with a possible D match to TRBD1 (5 bases). The CDR3 has 14 amino acids. In germline, CDR1 is SGHNT, CDR2 YENEEA. The V end lost 3 bases, the J end lost 3 bases, and 11 bases lay between the germline ends. This CDR3 reads CASSFHGGDYGYTF. In DNA, the CDR3 is TGTGCCAGCAGCTTCCACGGGGGAGACTATGGCTACACCTTC.

The J gene is TRBJ1-6, the V gene TRBV11-2; D remains ambiguous. Trimming removed 2 bases from V and 4 bases from J, with 6 bases in between. Germline-derived CDR1 and CDR2 are SGHAT and FQNNGV. The CDR3 has 14 amino acids. The CDR3 region is CASSLLTYNSPLHF. The CDR3 bases are TGTGCCAGCAGCTTACTTACTTATAATTCACCCCTCCACTTT.

The J gene is TRBJ2-1, the V gene TRBV24-1, with D tentatively TRBD1 (6 bases). With 4 bases removed from V and 8 bases from J, the gap between germline ends came to 17 bases. The length of the CDR3 is 15 residues. Germline CDR1 reads KGHDR; CDR2 reads SFDVKD. CDR3 sequence: CATSDTTGFRYEQFF. The CDR3 coding sequence is TGTGCCACCAGTGACACCACAGGGTTCAGGTATGAGCAGTTCTTC.

The chain combines TRBV3-1 (or the pseudogene TRBV3-2) with TRBJ1-1; D call uncertain. The V gene's germline CDR1 is LGHDT and CDR2 YNNKEL (reference sequence). V lost 5 bases to trimming and J lost 0 bases, with 10 bases between them. This CDR3 contains 14 residues. CDR3 region: CASSYRFMNTEAFF. In DNA form, the CDR3 reads TGTGCCAGCAGCTATAGATTCATGAACACTGAAGCTTTCTTT.

The chain carries TRBV6-5 and TRBJ1-1; TRBD1 might be the D (5 bases). This CDR3 contains 13 residues. V was trimmed by 10 bases and J by 3 bases, leaving 15 bases between them. From germline, CDR1 is MNHEY and CDR2 SVGAGI. The CDR3 nucleotides are TGTGCCACCCAACACGGAGGGGACACTGAAGCTTTCTTT. This sequence encodes CATQHGGDTEAFF.

The rearrangement links TRBV3-1 (or the pseudogene TRBV3-2) to TRBJ1-1, with D possibly matching TRBD1 (6 bases). The CDR3 consists of 14 residues. The ends were cut back, 1 base at V and 7 bases at J, with 13 bases in the middle. Germline lookup yields CDR1 LGHDT and CDR2 YNNKEL (reference sequence). Here the CDR3 DNA reads TGTGCCAGCAGCCAAGGGCGGGGGGCCGTTGAAGCTTTCTTT. Amino acids: CASSQGRGAVEAFF.

The chain links TRBV30 to TRBJ2-2; 8 bases align to TRBD2. Germline V CDR1 and CDR2: GTSNPN, SVGIG (reference sequence). CDR3 size: 13 residues. V was pared by 5 bases and J by 5 bases, with 4 bases of the junction left unmatched. This CDR3 is CAWSERETGELFF. CDR3 nucleotides: TGTGCCTGGTCAGAGCGGGAGACCGGGGAGCTGTTTTTT.

This sequence joins TRBV6-6 and TRBJ1-4; 10 bases are a match to TRBD1. This CDR3 contains 14 residues. Germline V gene data show CDR1 as MNHNY and CDR2 as SVGAGI (reference sequence). Trimming at V came to 7 bases and at J to 6 bases, leaving 5 bases not matched to a gene. DNA of the CDR3: TGTGCCAGCACACCGGGACAGGGGTATGAAAAACTGTTTTTT. Its protein product is CASTPGQGYEKLFF.

The V and J genes are TRBV27 and TRBJ1-5, with D unresolved. Germline CDR1 MNHEY, CDR2 SMNVEV (reference sequence). V lost 3 bases, J lost 5 bases, and 8 bases lay in between. CDR3 length: 13 residues. Written as DNA, the CDR3 is TGTGCCAGCAGTTTGGGCTGGCATCAGCCCCAGCATTTT. Its protein product is CASSLGWHQPQHF.

The rearrangement joins TRBV18 to TRBJ1-5, with a tentative D call TRBD1 (5 bases). V was trimmed by 2 bases and J by 2 bases, leaving 16 bases between them. The CDR3 is 17 residues long. Looked up from germline, CDR1 is KGHSH and CDR2 is LQKENI. The CDR3 here is CASSPRSGTNGNQPQHF. The DNA for the CDR3 is TGTGCCAGCTCACCAAGGTCTGGGACGAACGGCAATCAGCCCCAGCATTTT.

V gene TRBV12-3 or TRBV12-4 combines with J gene TRBJ2-3; D is uncertain. V was clipped by 1 base and J by 1 base, with 0 bases between them. This CDR3 is 12 amino acids long. CDR3 loop: CASSLGTDTQYF. The CDR3 nucleotides read TGTGCCAGCAGTTTAGGCACAGATACGCAGTATTTT.

V usage is TRBV7-9 and J usage is TRBJ1-6; perhaps TRBD1 as D (6 bases). V was cut by 5 bases and J by 10 bases, with 18 bases left in between. Germline-derived CDR1 and CDR2 are SEHNR and FQNEAQ (reference sequence). The CDR3 extends over 15 amino acids. The CDR3 loop is CASSKPQGLNSPLHF. For the CDR3, the DNA is TGTGCCAGCAGCAAACCACAGGGACTAAACTCACCCCTCCACTTT.

The chain uses TRBV29-1 and TRBJ1-2; D ambiguous. The V end was cut by 1 base, the J end by 1 base, with 7 bases between. The CDR3 spans 13 residues. Per germline, CDR1 SQVTM and CDR2 ANQGSEA. CDR3 coding DNA: TGCAGCGTTGAAGTTAGGAGTAACTATGGCTACACCTTC. This encodes CSVEVRSNYGYTF.

CDR3 amino acids: CASSPHRSPGAVDGYTF. In DNA form, the CDR3 reads TGCGCCAGCAGCCCCCACCGATCCCCCGGGGCGGTGGATGGCTACACCTTC. The chain joins TRBV4-1 to TRBJ1-2; possible D gene TRBD1, 5 bases. The germline V gene encodes CDR1 MGHRA and CDR2 YSYEKL. This CDR3 is 17 amino acids long. V was shortened by 4 bases and J by 6 bases, with 24 bases between the two germline ends.

This clone has only a few counts. The chain recombines TRBV3-1 (or the pseudogene TRBV3-2) with TRBJ2-7; D may be TRBD2 (6 bases). Germline V CDR1 and CDR2: LGHDT, YNNKEL (reference sequence). V lost 2 bases, J lost 9 bases, and 14 bases lay in between. CDR3 size: 13 residues. The CDR3 region has the DNA TGTGCCAGCAGCCAAATCCTTCGGGAGAGGCAGTACTTC. This encodes CASSQILRERQYF.

This clone qualifies as medium-sized. V is TRBV4-1 and J is TRBJ2-5; 8 bases are shared with TRBD2. The CDR3 is 16 amino acids. V trimming: 1 base; J trimming: 2 bases; junction bases outside the gene matches: 6. Germline CDR1 is MGHRA and CDR2 is YSYEKL. The CDR3 sequence is CASSQGASGYQETQYF. In DNA, the CDR3 is TGCGCCAGCAGCCAAGGGGCTAGCGGGTATCAAGAGACCCAGTACTTC.

This chain uses TRBV3-1 (or the pseudogene TRBV3-2) with TRBJ2-3, with 8 bases lining up with TRBD2. Germline values: CDR1 LGHDT, CDR2 YNNKEL (reference sequence). CDR3 size: 13 residues. Unmatched junction bases numbered 7, after V lost 5 bases and J lost 9 bases. The CDR3 DNA follows: TGTGCCAGCAGCAACCCACCGGGAGGGACGCAGTATTTT. Amino acids: CASSNPPGGTQYF.

The chain combines TRBV18 with TRBJ1-2; no clear D. The CDR3 has 16 residues. Germline V gene data show CDR1 as KGHSH and CDR2 as LQKENI. V shed 1 base and J shed 5 bases, with 17 bases lying between them. CDR3 nucleotide sequence: TGTGCCAGCTCACCACGCGCCCAGGCGACGGATTATGGCTACACCTTC. Translated, it gives CASSPRAQATDYGYTF. Using reference TRBV18 and TRBJ1-2 for the parts outside the CDR3, the full variable domain is NAGVMQNPRHLVRRRGQEARLRCSPMKGHSHVYWYRQLPEEGLKFMVYLQKENIIDESGMPKERFSAEFPKEGPSILRIQQVVRGDSAAYFCASSPRAQATDYGYTFGSGTRLTVV.

The count of this clone is one. V and J are TRBV2 and TRBJ2-1; the match to TRBD1 covers 10 bases. This CDR3 is 16 amino acids long. The V gene's germline CDR1 is SNHLY and CDR2 FYNNEI. The J segment lost 12 bases and the V segment lost 2 bases, leaving 13 bases of the junction unmatched. CDR3 protein: CASSELGTGANTLQFF. For the CDR3, the DNA is TGTGCCAGCAGTGAACTCGGGACAGGGGCGAACACCCTGCAGTTCTTC. The full variable domain, its missing parts supplied by reference TRBV2 and TRBJ2-1, is EPEVTQTPSHQVTQMGQEVILRCVPISNHLYFYWYRQILGQKVEFLVSFYNNEISEKSEIFDDQFSVERPDGSNFTLKIRSTKLEDSAMYFCASSELGTGANTLQFFGPGTRLTVL.